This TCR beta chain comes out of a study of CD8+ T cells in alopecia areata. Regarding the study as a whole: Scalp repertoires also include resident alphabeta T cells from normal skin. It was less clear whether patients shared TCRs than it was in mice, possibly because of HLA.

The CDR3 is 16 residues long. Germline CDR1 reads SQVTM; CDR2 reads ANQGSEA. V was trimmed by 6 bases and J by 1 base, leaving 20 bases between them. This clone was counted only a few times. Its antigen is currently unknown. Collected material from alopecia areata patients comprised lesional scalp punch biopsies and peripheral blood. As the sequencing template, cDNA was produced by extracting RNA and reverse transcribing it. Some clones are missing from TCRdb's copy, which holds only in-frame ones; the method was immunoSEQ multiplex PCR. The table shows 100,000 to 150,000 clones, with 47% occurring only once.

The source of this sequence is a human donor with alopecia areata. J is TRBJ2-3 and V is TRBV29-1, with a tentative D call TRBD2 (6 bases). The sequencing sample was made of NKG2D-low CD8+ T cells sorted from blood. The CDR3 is CSVDAGPAPGTDTQYF. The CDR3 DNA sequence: TGCAGCGTGGACGCGGGGCCCGCCCCGGGCACAGATACGCAGTATTTT.